Below are 2 T cell receptor beta chains sequenced from a single sample in a study of blood T cell repertoires in COVID-19. Repertoires were generated with immunoSEQ multiplex PCR, while TCRdb's copy carries only in-frame clones and drops some. Found here are approximately 160,000 clones, more than 75% of them singletons; the top ten hold around 0.63%. The specimen was peripheral blood. The receptors come from a man in his sixties with COVID-19, enrolled during active disease.

The chain uses TRBV24-1 and TRBJ1-3; D might be TRBD1 (6 bases). Trimming shortened V by 2 bases and J by 2 bases, and 12 bases separated the two germline ends. The CDR3 is 16 residues long. CDR1 and CDR2 from the germline V gene are KGHDR and SFDVKD. CDR3 amino acids: CATSDSKTGAGNTIYF. CDR3 bases: TGTGCCACCAGTGATTCGAAGACAGGAGCTGGAAACACCATATATTTT.

The chain couples TRBV24-1 to TRBJ1-5; 10 bases line up with TRBD1. V was clipped by 3 bases and J by 4 bases; unmatched bases: 5. This CDR3 comprises 16 residues. Per the germline V gene, CDR1 is KGHDR and CDR2 is SFDVKD. The DNA of the CDR3 is TGTGCCACCAGTGATGCCGACAGGGGGCTAAATCAGCCCCAGCATTTT. Protein product: CATSDADRGLNQPQHF.